The 19 T cell receptor beta chains given below trace back to one sample, sequenced in a study of regulatory T cells in long-lasting Graves disease. Time point meaning: newly diagnosed GD, antithyroid drugs for less than 3 months. Extracted RNA from PBMCs served as the source of the TCR library. Researchers made TCR beta libraries by using iRepertoire HTBI primers and running Arm-PCR on CDR3 regions. TCRdb called the multiplex PCR reads again in MiXCR, with one record for every CDR3 protein. The top ten clones hold about 15% of a sample with over 350,000 distinct CDR3 sequences, approximately 14% of them seen once. These same data were also listed under a study on T cells in Graves' hyperthyroidism and ophthalmopathy.

The material sequenced was peripheral blood mononuclear cells (PBMCs), taken at new diagnosis, from a patient treated with antithyroid drugs. The receptors come from a woman between 45 and 65 years old with Graves disease.

This sequence joins TRBV10-3 and TRBJ2-5; 11 nucleotides align to TRBD2. This CDR3 comprises 15 residues. With 3 bases clipped from V and 1 base from J, the junction kept 1 base outside the gene matches. Germline V lookup: CDR1 ENHRY, CDR2 SYGVKD. The CDR3 is CAISDLAGGQETQYF. As DNA, the CDR3 is TGTGCCATCAGTGATCTAGCGGGAGGCCAAGAGACCCAGTACTTC.

J is TRBJ2-2 and V is TRBV5-6; D is uncertain. The germline V gene encodes CDR1 SGHDT and CDR2 YYEEEE. V was pared by 1 base and J by 0 bases, with 4 bases between. This CDR3 region has 14 residues. The CDR3 here is CASSLYPNTGELFF. In nucleotides, the CDR3 is TGTGCCAGCAGCTTGTATCCGAACACCGGGGAGCTGTTTTTT.

CDR3 amino acids: CASSSGEGTDTQYF. The CDR3 region has the DNA TGTGCCAGTAGTAGCGGAGAGGGCACAGATACGCAGTATTTT. The chain has TRBV19 and TRBJ2-3; D is unclear. The germline CDR1 and CDR2 sequences are LNHDA and SQIVND (reference sequence). Trimming pared 4 bases from V and 1 base from J, leaving 9 bases between. CDR3 length: 14 amino acids.

This clonotype was seen at least ten times. The V call is TRBV7-8, the J call TRBJ2-7, with D maybe TRBD1 (5 bases). The CDR3 has 12 amino acids. The germline V and J ends were trimmed by 5 bases and 6 bases, with 11 bases remaining between them. Germline V lookup: CDR1 SGHVS, CDR2 FQNEAQ. The CDR3 DNA follows: TGTGCCAGCAGCCCCAGGGTGGGCGAGCAGTACTTC. The encoded protein is CASSPRVGEQYF.

V usage is TRBV6-1 and J usage is TRBJ2-7; D may be TRBD1 (6 bases). The CDR3 is 14 amino acids. CDR1 MNHNS and CDR2 SASEGT come from the germline V gene. The V end lost 4 bases, the J end lost 7 bases, and 17 bases lay between the germline ends. As DNA, the CDR3 is TGTGCCAGCAGTGTCCTTGGGACATCCGGGGAGCAGTACTTC. This gives the protein CASSVLGTSGEQYF.

In this sample, this clonotype turned up a few times. V usage is TRBV5-1 and J usage is TRBJ2-2; possibly TRBD2 for D (6 bases). The V gene's germline CDR1 is SGHRS and CDR2 YFSETQ. The CDR3 consists of 14 residues. Trimming removed 5 bases from V and 4 bases from J, with 12 bases in between. The DNA for the CDR3 is TGCGCCAGCAGAGGCGGGGACCTCACCGGGGAGCTGTTTTTT. Translating it yields CASRGGDLTGELFF.

This clonotype showed up many times. V usage is TRBV11-2 and J usage is TRBJ2-1; 7 nucleotides match TRBD2. V lost 6 bases, J lost 4 bases, and 15 bases stayed unmatched. CDR3 length: 17 residues. Germline lookup yields CDR1 SGHAT and CDR2 FQNNGV. The CDR3 nucleotides are TGTGCCAGCAGATCTCTAGCGGAAGTAGACCGATACAATGAGCAGTTCTTC. Translating gives CASRSLAEVDRYNEQFF.

This clonotype turned up a few times. The chain joins TRBV5-1 to TRBJ2-3; TRBD2 matches 9 bases. Germline V gene sequence: CDR1 SGHRS, CDR2 YFSETQ. This CDR3 is built from 13 residues. Trimming removed 7 bases from V and 6 bases from J; junction bases left unmatched: 6. The CDR3 sequence is CASRVAGADTQYF. The CDR3 DNA sequence: TGCGCCAGCCGGGTAGCGGGAGCGGATACGCAGTATTTT.

The genes are TRBV28 and TRBJ2-7; 12 positions match TRBD2. The trim removed 4 bases at V and 13 bases at J, leaving 14 bases unmatched. This CDR3 has 15 residues. Germline V gives CDR1 MDHEN, CDR2 SYDVKM. This CDR3 is CASSSSGRASKSQYF. DNA for the CDR3: TGTGCCAGCAGTTCTAGCGGGAGGGCCAGTAAGTCGCAATACTTC.

This clonotype was detected many times. J is TRBJ2-7 and V is TRBV12-3 or TRBV12-4; 13 bases agree with TRBD2. This CDR3 is built from 14 residues. The V segment lost 5 bases and the J segment 3 bases; nucleotides outside the gene matches: 1. CDR3 DNA: TGTGCCAGCAGTGGACTAGCGGGAGACTACGAGCAGTACTTC. Amino acids: CASSGLAGDYEQYF.

This clonotype was recorded a few times. This chain connects TRBV3-1 to TRBJ2-3; 11 positions agree with TRBD2. V trimming: 0 bases; J trimming: 4 bases; junction bases outside the gene matches: 6. This CDR3 is 17 amino acids long. The germline V gene has CDR1 LGHDT and CDR2 YNNKEL (reference sequence). The CDR3 DNA is TGTGCCAGCAGCCAAGATATGGTAGCGGGAGGGGCAGATACGCAGTATTTT. Its translation: CASSQDMVAGGADTQYF.

There are a few counts of this clonotype. V usage is TRBV11-2 and J usage is TRBJ1-1; perhaps TRBD1 as D (6 bases). Germline V CDR1 and CDR2: SGHAT, FQNNGV. This CDR3 is 15 amino acids long. Trimming stripped 4 bases from V and 4 bases from J, with 16 bases between. CDR3 nucleotide sequence: TGTGCCAGCAGCTACCTCGGGACAAGAGGCACTGAAGCTTTCTTT. It is translated as CASSYLGTRGTEAFF.

The chain links TRBV6-5 to TRBJ2-2; D remains unclear. The CDR3 runs to 16 residues. From germline, CDR1 is MNHEY and CDR2 SVGAGI. The ends were cut back, 6 bases at V and 1 base at J, with 15 bases in the middle. The CDR3 sequence is CASSYEGIENTGELFF. CDR3 in DNA: TGTGCCAGCAGCTACGAAGGTATAGAGAACACCGGGGAGCTGTTTTTT.

To note about this clonotype: A read error likely explains this, since a far larger clone differs by one base. Without the conserved terminal phenylalanine or tryptophan, this CDR3 likely stems from a read error. The V and J genes are TRBV13 and TRBJ1-1; possible D gene TRBD1, 6 bases. CDR3 size: 15 residues. V gave up 5 bases and J gave up 5 bases, with 18 bases separating them. CDR1 is PRHDT, CDR2 FYEKMQ, per germline (reference sequence). The CDR3 nucleotides read TGTGCCAGCAGCCCCGACGGGGGGCAGCTTACTGAAGCTTTCCTT. Translated, it gives CASSPDGGQLTEAFL.

Worth noting for this clonotype: This may arise from a read error, as a much more abundant clone is one base away. This sequence joins TRBV27 and TRBJ2-1; D tentatively reads TRBD1 or TRBD2 (6 bases each). The germline V and J ends were trimmed by 6 bases and 13 bases, with 22 bases remaining between them. The CDR3 spans 14 residues. Germline values: CDR1 MNHEY, CDR2 SMNVEV (reference sequence). CDR3 amino acids: CASRSSSRGETQFF. The DNA for the CDR3 is TGTGCCAGCAGGTCCTCCTCGAGGGGGGAGACCCAGTTCTTC.

Only a few counts were recorded for this clonotype. The V and J genes are TRBV9 and TRBJ2-3, with TRBD2 identical over 12 bases. The V gene end was trimmed by 3 bases and the J gene end by 0 bases; junction bases not matched to a gene: 2. Germline assignment: CDR1 SGDLS and CDR2 YYNGEE. This CDR3 has 16 residues. The CDR3 protein is CASSGLAGASTDTQYF. DNA of the CDR3: TGTGCCAGCAGCGGACTAGCGGGAGCTAGCACAGATACGCAGTATTTT. The entire variable domain, with the rest obtained from reference TRBV9 and TRBJ2-3, is as follows: DSGVTQTPKHLITATGQRVTLRCSPRSGDLSVYWYQQSLDQGLQFLIQYYNGEERAKGNILERFSAQQFPDLHSELNLSSLELGDSALYFCASSGLAGASTDTQYFGPGTRLTVL.

This clonotype has at least ten counts. The chain uses TRBV7-9 and TRBJ1-4; no definite D call. V was trimmed by 5 bases and J by 0 bases, leaving 13 bases between them. CDR1 SEHNR and CDR2 FQNEAQ come from the germline V gene (reference sequence). This CDR3 is built from 16 residues. The CDR3 region is CASSETSLTTNEKLFF. The CDR3 region has the DNA TGTGCCAGCAGCGAAACATCCCTGACAACTAATGAAAAACTGTTTTTT.

This clonotype was seen a few times. The V and J genes are TRBV30 and TRBJ2-6; no clear D. The V gene lost 0 bases and the J gene lost 2 bases, with 5 bases spanning the gap. Germline-derived CDR1 and CDR2 are GTSNPN and SVGIG (reference sequence). The CDR3 has 14 amino acids. The CDR3 spells CAWSVPAGANVLTF. DNA for the CDR3: TGTGCCTGGAGTGTGCCGGCTGGGGCCAACGTCCTGACTTTC.

In its sample, this clonotype was seen many times. The genes are TRBV28 and TRBJ1-2; D is unclear. The CDR3 totals 12 residues. Looked up from germline, CDR1 is MDHEN and CDR2 is SYDVKM. Deletions cut 11 bases from V and 7 bases from J, with 17 bases between. CDR3 amino acids: CAALEGEAGYTF. DNA of the CDR3: TGTGCCGCCTTGGAGGGTGAAGCTGGCTACACCTTC.